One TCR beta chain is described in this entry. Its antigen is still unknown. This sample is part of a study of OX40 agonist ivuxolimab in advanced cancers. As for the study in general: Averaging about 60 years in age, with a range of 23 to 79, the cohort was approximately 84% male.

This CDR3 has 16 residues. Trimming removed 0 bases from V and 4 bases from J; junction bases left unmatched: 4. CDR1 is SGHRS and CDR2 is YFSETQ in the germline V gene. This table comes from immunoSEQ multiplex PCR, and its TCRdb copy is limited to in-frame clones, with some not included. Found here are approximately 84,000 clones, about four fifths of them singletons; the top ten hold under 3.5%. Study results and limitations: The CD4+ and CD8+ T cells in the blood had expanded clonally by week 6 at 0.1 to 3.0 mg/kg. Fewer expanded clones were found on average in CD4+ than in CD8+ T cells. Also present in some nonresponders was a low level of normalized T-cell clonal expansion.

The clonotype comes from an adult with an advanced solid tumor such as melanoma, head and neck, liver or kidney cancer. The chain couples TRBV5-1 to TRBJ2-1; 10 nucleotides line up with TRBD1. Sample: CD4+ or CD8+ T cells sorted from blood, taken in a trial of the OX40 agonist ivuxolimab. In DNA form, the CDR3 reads TGCGCCAGCAGCTTGGGTGGGACAGGGGCGTACAATGAGCAGTTCTTC. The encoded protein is CASSLGGTGAYNEQFF.